Presented here are 10 T cell receptor beta chains from one specimen sequenced in a study of quantifying T cell responses using KT2 cells. On the study more broadly: RNA was reverse transcribed with TCR alpha and beta constant-region primers.

Each cDNA got a UMI-containing oligo ligated at its 3' end. First-round PCR used about 4 cycles and beta primers RC1.1 and RC1.2 covering TRBC1 and TRBC2. In TCRdb, the UMI-ligation and nested PCR reads were re-called with MiXCR into one record per CDR3 protein. The sample holds some 50,000 distinct CDR3 sequences, more than 9% seen once. The sample comprised PBMCs spiked with cells of the T cell clone KT2. These receptors originate from a human donor.

This clonotype appeared many times. The chain employs TRBV29-1 and TRBJ2-2; D might be TRBD1 (5 bases). This CDR3 contains 13 residues. Looked up from germline, CDR1 is SQVTM and CDR2 is ANQGSEA. Trimming shortened V by 2 bases and J by 6 bases, and 10 bases separated the two germline ends. The CDR3 DNA reads as TGCAGCGTTGAATTCAGGGTCTCCGGGGAGCTGTTTTTT. Translating it yields CSVEFRVSGELFF.

The CDR3 is CASSFRELPNTGELFF. The CDR3 bases are TGTGCCAGCAGTTTCCGAGAACTTCCGAACACCGGGGAGCTGTTTTTT. The chain uses TRBV12-3 or TRBV12-4 and TRBJ2-2; D remains ambiguous. V gave up 3 bases and J gave up 0 bases, with 11 bases separating them. CDR3 length equals 16 residues.

The V call is TRBV4-1, the J call TRBJ2-7; D perhaps matches TRBD1 (5 bases). The CDR3 is made up of 15 amino acids. From germline, CDR1 is MGHRA and CDR2 YSYEKL. V was trimmed by 1 base and J by 4 bases, leaving 14 bases between them. For the CDR3, the DNA is TGCGCCAGCAGCCAAGGACAGAACCAAAATTACGAGCAGTACTTC. Translation gives CASSQGQNQNYEQYF.

This clonotype was detected only a few times. The CDR3 spells CASSPLIFRPETQYF. Here the CDR3 DNA reads TGTGCCAGCAGTCCCCTCATTTTTCGACCAGAGACCCAGTACTTC. The genes are TRBV6-5 and TRBJ2-5, with D unclear. This CDR3 contains 15 residues. Trimming left V 5 bases short and J 4 bases short, with 17 bases between. Germline CDR1 and CDR2: MNHEY and SVGAGI.

The V and J genes are TRBV5-1 and TRBJ2-1; 10 bases fit TRBD2. J was trimmed by 8 bases and V by 0 bases; bases with no gene match: 8. This CDR3 is 16 amino acids long. CDR1 SGHRS and CDR2 YFSETQ come from the germline V gene. The CDR3 DNA reads as TGCGCCAGCAGCTTGGATCCTAGCGGGAGTTGGGATGAGCAGTTCTTC. Amino acids: CASSLDPSGSWDEQFF.

This clonotype was counted many times. The chain uses TRBV21-1 and TRBJ2-3. TRBV21-1 is noted as a pseudogene. This CDR3 comprises 20 residues. CDR3 DNA: TGTGCCAGCACCAATCACCCTTCTTGGACGACGGCAACTAGCACAGATACGCAGTATTTT. This sequence encodes CASTNHPSWTTATSTDTQYF.

The CDR3, as DNA: TGTGCCAGCAGTGCGAGGGGGCAGGGCAATCAGCCCCAGCATTTT. It encodes CASSARGQGNQPQHF. J is TRBJ1-5 and V is TRBV6-2 or TRBV6-3, with 7 bases matching TRBD1. CDR1 is MNHEY, CDR2 SVGEGT, per germline. CDR3 length: 15 amino acids. V shed 5 bases and J 2 bases; nucleotides not matched to a gene: 6.

This clonotype was detected only a few times. The CDR3 loop reads CASGSGSTKNIQYF. In nucleotides, the CDR3 is TGTGCCAGCGGTAGCGGGAGCACCAAAAACATTCAGTACTTC. The J gene is TRBJ2-4, the V gene TRBV6-2 or TRBV6-3; 9 nucleotides align to TRBD2. Losses at the gene ends were 8 bases for V and 2 bases for J; bases not matched to a gene: 4. Germline-derived CDR1 and CDR2 are MNHEY and SVGEGT. This CDR3 has 14 amino acids.

The chain recombines TRBV2 with TRBJ2-7; D is perhaps TRBD2 (6 bases). This CDR3 comprises 16 residues. Germline CDR1 and CDR2: SNHLY and FYNNEI. Trimming shortened V by 0 bases and J by 0 bases, and 12 bases separated the two germline ends. The CDR3 sequence is CASSEAVEGGSYEQYF. The CDR3 nucleotides are TGTGCCAGCAGTGAAGCTGTGGAGGGTGGCTCCTACGAGCAGTACTTC.

This clonotype was seen more than once but under ten times. The CDR3 DNA reads TGTGCCAGCTCGCTGCAACAGGGGGCGAGGGACGAGCAGTACTTC. The encoded protein is CASSLQQGARDEQYF. The chain combines TRBV18 with TRBJ2-7; 9 bases align to TRBD1. Germline V lookup: CDR1 KGHSH, CDR2 LQKENI. V dropped 6 bases and J dropped 5; count of bases not matched to a gene: 11. The CDR3 contains 15 residues.